This TCR beta chain comes out of a study of glioma-infiltrating T cells. In the study overall: Presurgical dexamethasone in glioma patients lasted six or fewer days. Blood libraries targeted about 4- to 11-fold coverage of 850,000 to 1,000,000 T cells.

With 10 bases removed from V and 4 bases from J, the gap between germline ends came to 16 bases. The CDR3 runs 13 residues. Germline V gives CDR1 LNHNV, CDR2 YYDKDF (reference sequence). The iRepertoire nested amplicon-rescue multiplex PCR amplified TCR alpha and beta CDR3s from RNA. One-step reverse transcription and amplification started from approximately 100-400 ng of tissue mRNA or PBMC total RNA. Via MiXCR, TCRdb re-called the multiplex PCR reads, giving one row per CDR3 protein. Altogether fewer than 500,000 distinct CDR3 sequences are present, roughly 41% being singletons, with the ten largest covering about 12%. On this clonotype itself: No antigen is known for it. Being one base from a much bigger clone, this may be a read error.

Study findings and constraints: Shared blood CDR3 signature motifs marked patients with low tissue-blood divergence.

The sequence was collected from a human donor with low-grade glioma or glioblastoma, undergoing nonglioma brain surgery, or in good health (not recorded which). Sequencing was carried out using glioma tissue, nonneoplastic brain tissue, or PBMCs (not recorded which). The V call is TRBV15, the J call TRBJ2-5, with D maybe TRBD1 (6 bases). CDR3 nucleotide sequence: TGTGCCAACACCAGGGGATTCGGAGAGACCCAGTACTTC. Encoded protein: CANTRGFGETQYF.